The clone carrying this TCR beta chain was detected once. Profiled with immunoSEQ multiplex PCR; TCRdb holds only in-frame clones, not every one. The data show 600,000 to 700,000 clones, 73% seen once. The entry originates in a study of shared clonotypes between healthy human individuals. The germline CDR1 and CDR2 sequences are LNHDA and SQIVND (reference sequence). Losses at the gene ends were 3 bases for V and 4 bases for J; bases not matched to a gene: 5. CDR3 size: 15 residues. The receptor comes from a woman between 25 and 40 years old in good health. The specimen sequenced was memory CD4+ T cells sorted from blood. Noted subset: CD45RA-negative fraction. The gene calls are TRBV19 and TRBJ2-3, with 9 bases matching TRBD2. In nucleotides, the CDR3 is TGTGCCAGTAGTATCTCTAGCGGGGTGCCAGATACGCAGTATTTT. The encoded protein is CASSISSGVPDTQYF.